This TCR beta chain was recorded in a study of blood T cell repertoires in COVID-19. The CDR3 totals 14 residues. V shed 1 base and J shed 3 bases, with 11 bases lying between them. From germline, CDR1 is SGHNT and CDR2 YYREEE (reference sequence). Repertoires were generated with immunoSEQ multiplex PCR, while TCRdb's copy carries only in-frame clones and drops some. This sample yields roughly 220,000 clones, of which about 80% are seen a single time; less than 2.5% belongs to the top ten. This clone appeared a few times. The clonotype originates from a woman in her sixties or seventies with acute or convalescent COVID-19. This sequence joins TRBV5-4 and TRBJ2-7; perhaps TRBD1 as D (6 bases). Sequencing used peripheral blood. This chain's CDR3 is CASSLWGPGYEQYF. The CDR3 DNA reads as TGTGCCAGCAGCTTGTGGGGGCCAGGCTACGAGCAGTACTTC. The whole variable domain, remainder taken from reference TRBV5-4 and TRBJ2-7, is ETGVTQSPTHLIKTRGQQVTLRCSSQSGHNTVSWYQQALGQGPQFIFQYYREEENGRGNFPPRFSGLQFPNYSSELNVNALELDDSALYLCASSLWGPGYEQYFGPGTRLTVT.